This TCR beta chain was retrieved from a study of blood T cell repertoires in COVID-19. Study-level information: Samples of COVID-19 (acute and convalescent) were obtained from the United States, Italy and Spain. PBMCs, B-cell-depleted T cells, or T cells provided the cDNA or gDNA that made up the material.

This clone was recorded a few times. In germline, CDR1 is SQVTM, CDR2 ANQGSEA. V dropped 7 bases and J dropped 0 bases, with 15 bases sitting between them. This CDR3 region has 14 residues. In the authors' workflow: Amplification from reference gene primers served as the basis for estimated nucleated cell counts. Assay: immunoSEQ multiplex PCR; the TCRdb copy retains only in-frame clones and omits some. For V, J and clone size, that table is used; D and trimming come from the DNA. There are roughly 250,000 clones in the sample; about 86% occur only once, and 9.5% to 15% lies in the top ten. Patients in Seattle were enrolled during active infection, then followed longitudinally.

The receptor comes from a woman aged 25 to 45 with COVID-19, enrolled during active disease. Material: peripheral blood. The chain recombines TRBV29-1 with TRBJ1-1, with D possibly matching TRBD1 (6 bases). In DNA, the CDR3 is TGCAGCGGGACCCGGGACACCATGAACACTGAAGCTTTCTTT. Its protein product is CSGTRDTMNTEAFF.